This T cell receptor (beta chain) appears in the sequencing data of a study of T cells expressing NK-cell markers. The overall study: The authors derived TCR beta repertoires from sorted CD3+CD56+NKG2C+, CD3+CD56+NKG2C- and CD3+CD56-NKG2C+ T cells. Seven of the eight sequenced donors were classified as HCMV-seropositive, and one was classified as seronegative. General study results and limits: Of the CD8+ T cells in five or six donors, about 1.0-7.5% belonged to dominant NKG2C+ clonotypes. Several donors likewise had their CD3+CD56-NKG2C+ fraction led by these clonotypes.

CDR1 SQVTM and CDR2 ANQGSEA come from the germline V gene. This CDR3 is 11 amino acids long. In the case of this clonotype: Its target is unknown.

From the 5' RACE reads, TCRdb lists one entry per CDR3 protein and no DNA. This table holds 200,000 to 300,000 distinct CDR3 sequences. The clonotype originates from a man younger than 35 in good health. Sequenced material: blood T cells: a sorted CD56 or NKG2C T cell subset, CD4+ or CD8+ T cells, or bulk PBMC T cells (not recorded which). The chain links TRBV29-1 to TRBJ2-3; the TCRdb D gene call, TRBD1, has no DNA to confirm it. CDR3 residues: CSIRGTDTQYF.